This T cell receptor beta chain emerged from a study of tumor-infiltrating lymphocytes in primary liver carcinoma. Study-wide points: In tumor-adjacent and tumor-blood pairs, overlap was lower than in tumor region pairs.

Extraction of RNA together with DNA used about 17-34 mg of unsorted bulk tissue. Every patient in the cohort had a primary liver carcinoma. That carcinoma was treated by surgical resection. Every one of the tumor samples had a viable tumor cell content above 90%. This CDR3 comprises 15 residues. Per germline, CDR1 SGHAT and CDR2 FQNNGV. The ends were cut back, 4 bases at V and 8 bases at J, with 18 bases in the middle. TCR beta cDNA was prepared out of roughly 0.45 ug total RNA by means of a constant-region primer. Employing slightly modified ARM-PCR, three nested multiplex PCR rounds were run, and these gave rise to the TCR beta libraries. Primers for the first two PCR rounds were TRBV1-TRBV30 forward primers and a C-beta reverse primer (around 11 cycles per round). TCRdb fed the multiplex PCR reads into MiXCR, producing one record per CDR3 protein. Here the sample spans roughly 78,000 distinct CDR3 sequences, 71% being singletons.

Concerning this clonotype: Its antigen is undetermined. This CDR3 fails to terminate in the conserved phenylalanine or tryptophan, so it likely reflects a read error.

This clonotype was obtained from a woman aged 60-70 years with primary liver carcinoma and hepatitis B virus infection. The chain combines TRBV11-2 with TRBJ2-1; D is perhaps TRBD2 (5 bases). Material for sequencing was liver tumor tissue from sampling region 4. This sample's subset: tumor region T4, right-lateral pole. This chain's CDR3 is CASSSPGLCDDEQFL. The CDR3 nucleotides read TGTGCCAGCAGCTCGCCGGGATTATGTGACGATGAGCAGTTCTTA.